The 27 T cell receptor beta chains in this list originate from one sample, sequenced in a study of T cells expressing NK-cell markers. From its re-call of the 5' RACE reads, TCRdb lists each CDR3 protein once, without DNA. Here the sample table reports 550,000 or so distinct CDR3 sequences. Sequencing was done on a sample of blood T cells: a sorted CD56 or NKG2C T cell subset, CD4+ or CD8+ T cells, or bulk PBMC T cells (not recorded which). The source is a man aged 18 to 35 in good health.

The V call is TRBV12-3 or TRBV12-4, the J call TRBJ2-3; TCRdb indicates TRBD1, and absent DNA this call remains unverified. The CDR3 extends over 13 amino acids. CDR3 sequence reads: CASYRDKPDTQYF.

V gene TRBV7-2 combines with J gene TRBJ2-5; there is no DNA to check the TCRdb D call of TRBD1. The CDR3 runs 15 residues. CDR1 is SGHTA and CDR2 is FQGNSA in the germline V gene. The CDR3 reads CASSGGAGVQETQYF.

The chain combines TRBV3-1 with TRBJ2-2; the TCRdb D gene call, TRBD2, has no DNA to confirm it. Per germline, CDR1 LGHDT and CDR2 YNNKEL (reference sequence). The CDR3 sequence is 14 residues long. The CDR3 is CASSPRLGTGELFF.

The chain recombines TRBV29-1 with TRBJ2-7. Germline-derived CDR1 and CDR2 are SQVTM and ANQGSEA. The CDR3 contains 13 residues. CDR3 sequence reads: CSVEGQGAYEQYF.

CDR3 protein: CASRAGTGKEETQYF. The chain carries TRBV2 and TRBJ2-5; checking the TCRdb D call of TRBD1 is not possible without DNA. Germline V gives CDR1 SNHLY, CDR2 FYNNEI. The CDR3 is 15 residues long.

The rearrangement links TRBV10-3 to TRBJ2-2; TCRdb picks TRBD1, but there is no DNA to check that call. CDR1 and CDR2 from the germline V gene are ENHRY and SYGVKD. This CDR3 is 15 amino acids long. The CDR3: CAIGGQGANTGELFF.

CDR3 residues: CASSQGALRGIQYF. The chain links TRBV28 to TRBJ2-4; the D call of TRBD1 rests on TCRdb alone, since no DNA is present to check it. This CDR3 has 14 amino acids. The germline CDR1 and CDR2 sequences are MDHEN and SYDVKM.

CDR3 protein: CASSQGTSSYEQFF. This sequence joins TRBV3-1 and TRBJ2-1; TCRdb reports TRBD2, a call that lacks DNA to check it against. The CDR3 extends over 14 amino acids. Germline loops: CDR1 LGHDT, CDR2 YNNKEL (reference sequence).

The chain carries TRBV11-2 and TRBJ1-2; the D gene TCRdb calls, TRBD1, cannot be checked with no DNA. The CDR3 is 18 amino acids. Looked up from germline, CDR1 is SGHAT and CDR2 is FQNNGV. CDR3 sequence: CASSPLRDREFPNYGYTF.

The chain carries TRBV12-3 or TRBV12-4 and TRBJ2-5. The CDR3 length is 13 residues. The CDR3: CASSFSGRETQYF.

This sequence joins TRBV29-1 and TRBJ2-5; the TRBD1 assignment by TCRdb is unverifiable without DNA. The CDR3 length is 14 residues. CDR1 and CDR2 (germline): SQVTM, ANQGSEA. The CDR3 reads CSVNRGFGVETQYF.

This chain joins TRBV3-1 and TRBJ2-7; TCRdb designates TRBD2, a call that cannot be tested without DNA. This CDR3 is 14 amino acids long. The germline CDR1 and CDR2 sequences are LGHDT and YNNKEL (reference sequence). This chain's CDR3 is CASSQARAGGPQYF.

This CDR3 reads CAWSPNKGWAGELFF. The chain couples TRBV30 to TRBJ2-2; as DNA is missing, the TRBD1 call by TCRdb cannot be tested. The germline V gene has CDR1 GTSNPN and CDR2 SVGIG (reference sequence). The CDR3 length is 15 residues. The full variable domain, in which reference TRBV30 and TRBJ2-2 provide the parts outside the CDR3, is SQTIHQWPATLVQPVGSPLSLECTVEGTSNPNLYWYRQAAGRGLQLLFYSVGIGQISSEVPQNLSASRPQDRQFILSSKKLLLSDSGFYLCAWSPNKGWAGELFFGEGSRLTVL.

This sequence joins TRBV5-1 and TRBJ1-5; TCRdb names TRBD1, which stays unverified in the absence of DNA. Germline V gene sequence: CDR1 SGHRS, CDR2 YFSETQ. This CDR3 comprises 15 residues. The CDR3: CASSYSGDRNQPQHF.

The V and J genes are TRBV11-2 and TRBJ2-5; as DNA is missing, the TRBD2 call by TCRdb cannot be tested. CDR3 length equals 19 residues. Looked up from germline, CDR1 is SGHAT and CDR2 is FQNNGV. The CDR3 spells CASSLGGLSGSSPQETQYF.

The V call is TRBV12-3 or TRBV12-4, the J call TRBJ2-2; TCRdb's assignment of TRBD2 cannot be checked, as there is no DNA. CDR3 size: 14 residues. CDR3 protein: CASSYLAGGGELFF.

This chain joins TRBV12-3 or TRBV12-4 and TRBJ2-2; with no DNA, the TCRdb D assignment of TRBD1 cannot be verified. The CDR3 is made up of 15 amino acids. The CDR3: CASTAEGAPAGELFF.

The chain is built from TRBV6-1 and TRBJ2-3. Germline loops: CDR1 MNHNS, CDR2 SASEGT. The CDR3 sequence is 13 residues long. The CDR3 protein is CASSERFPSTQYF.

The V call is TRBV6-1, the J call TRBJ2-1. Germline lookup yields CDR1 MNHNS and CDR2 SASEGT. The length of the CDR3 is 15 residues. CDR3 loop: CASSEREASYNEQFF.

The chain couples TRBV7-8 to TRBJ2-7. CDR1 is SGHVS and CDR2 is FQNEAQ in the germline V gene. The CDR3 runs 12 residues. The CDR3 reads CASSLASGVQYF.

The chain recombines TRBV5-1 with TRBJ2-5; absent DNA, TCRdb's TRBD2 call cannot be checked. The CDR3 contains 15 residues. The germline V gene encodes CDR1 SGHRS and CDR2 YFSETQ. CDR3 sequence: CASSRGTSGQETQYF.

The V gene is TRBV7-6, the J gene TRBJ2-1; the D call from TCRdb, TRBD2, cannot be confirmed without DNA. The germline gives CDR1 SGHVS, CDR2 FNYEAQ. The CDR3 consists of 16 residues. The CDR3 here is CASSQLAGESYNEQFF.

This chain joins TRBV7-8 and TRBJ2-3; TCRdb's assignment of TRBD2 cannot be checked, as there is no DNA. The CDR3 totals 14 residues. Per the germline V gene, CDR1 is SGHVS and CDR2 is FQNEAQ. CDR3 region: CASSLGRRTDTQYF. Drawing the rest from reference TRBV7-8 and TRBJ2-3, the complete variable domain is GAGVSQSPRYKVAKRGQDVALRCDPISGHVSLFWYQQALGQGPEFLTYFQNEAQLDKSGLPSDRFFAERPEGSVSTLKIQRTQQEDSAVYLCASSLGRRTDTQYFGPGTRLTVL.

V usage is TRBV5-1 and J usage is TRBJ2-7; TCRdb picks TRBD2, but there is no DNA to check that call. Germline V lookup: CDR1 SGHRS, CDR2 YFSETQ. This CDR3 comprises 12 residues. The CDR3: CASGTGGLEQYF.

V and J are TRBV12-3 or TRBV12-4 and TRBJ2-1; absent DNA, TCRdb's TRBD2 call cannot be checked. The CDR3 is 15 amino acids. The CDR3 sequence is CASSPLAGPYNEQFF.

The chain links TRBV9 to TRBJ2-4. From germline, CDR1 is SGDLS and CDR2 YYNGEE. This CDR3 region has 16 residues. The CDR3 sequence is CASSVDGSVAKNIQYF.

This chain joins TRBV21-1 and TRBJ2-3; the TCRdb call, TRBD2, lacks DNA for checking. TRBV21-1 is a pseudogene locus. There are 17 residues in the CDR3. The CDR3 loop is CASSGGASGNVRDTQYF.